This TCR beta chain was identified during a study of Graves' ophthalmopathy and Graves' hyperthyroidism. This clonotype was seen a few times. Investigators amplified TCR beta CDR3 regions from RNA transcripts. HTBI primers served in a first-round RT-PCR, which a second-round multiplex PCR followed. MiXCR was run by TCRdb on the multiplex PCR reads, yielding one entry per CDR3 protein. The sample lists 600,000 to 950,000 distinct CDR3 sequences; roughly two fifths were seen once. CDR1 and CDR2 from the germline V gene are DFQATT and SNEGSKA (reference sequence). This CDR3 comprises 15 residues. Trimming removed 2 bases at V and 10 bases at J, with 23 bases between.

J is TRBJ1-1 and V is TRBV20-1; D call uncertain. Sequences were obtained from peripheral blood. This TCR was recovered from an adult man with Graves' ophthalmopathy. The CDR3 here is CSARPLGSATRGAFF. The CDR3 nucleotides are TGCAGTGCTAGACCTCTTGGCAGCGCCACACGGGGAGCTTTCTTT.